One and the same sample provided the 3 T cell receptor beta chains below, sequenced in a study of shared clonotypes between healthy human individuals. Data came from immunoSEQ multiplex PCR; TCRdb stores just in-frame clones and leaves some out. The sample has roughly 1,100,000 clones, about 74% seen once. The sample taken for sequencing was memory CD4+ T cells sorted from blood. Subset meaning: CD45RA-negative fraction. Source of these receptors: a man between 18 and 29 years old in good health.

This clone has only one observation. The chain combines TRBV6-1 with TRBJ1-6; no definite D call. The germline V gene has CDR1 MNHNS and CDR2 SASEGT. The CDR3 totals 15 residues. Trimming removed 3 bases from V and 5 bases from J, with 11 bases in between. The CDR3: CASSDRIMHNSPLHF. CDR3 in DNA: TGTGCCAGCAGTGACAGGATTATGCATAATTCACCCCTCCACTTT.

The chain couples TRBV7-2 to TRBJ2-1; D remains unclear. V lost 4 bases and J lost 4, with 5 bases in between. The CDR3 length is 12 residues. CDR1 SGHTA and CDR2 FQGNSA come from the germline V gene. The CDR3: CASSSRYNEQFF. The CDR3 DNA reads TGTGCCAGCAGCTCCCGGTACAATGAGCAGTTCTTC.

The rearrangement joins TRBV11-2 to TRBJ2-1; 12 bases agree with TRBD2. The ends lost 5 bases at V and 5 bases at J; junction bases unmatched: 4. The CDR3 is made up of 15 amino acids. Germline V gene lookup returns CDR1 SGHAT and CDR2 FQNNGV. The CDR3 DNA sequence: TGTGCCAGCAGCATCCTAGCGGGGGGGCACAATGAGCAGTTCTTC. Translated: CASSILAGGHNEQFF.